Below are 10 T cell receptor beta chains sequenced from a single sample in a study of T cell responses to AZD1222 COVID-19 vaccine. TCRdb's copy holds only in-frame clones and misses some; the assay was immunoSEQ multiplex PCR. The data show some 140,000 clones, roughly nine tenths seen once. The sample was peripheral blood, taken on day 0 of AZD1222 vaccination. These receptors originate from an adult in good health.

CDR3: CSADRGLDEQFF. CDR3 DNA sequence: TGCAGCGCTGACAGGGGTTTGGATGAGCAGTTCTTC. The J gene is TRBJ2-1, the V gene TRBV29-1, with 8 bases fitting TRBD1. Per the germline V gene, CDR1 is SQVTM and CDR2 is ANQGSEA. CDR3 size: 12 residues. The ends lost 7 bases at V and 8 bases at J; junction bases unmatched: 7.

J is TRBJ1-2 and V is TRBV5-1; TRBD1 is a possible D gene (5 bases). The V end was cut by 4 bases, the J end by 8 bases, with 21 bases between. This CDR3 is 15 amino acids long. Germline V CDR1 and CDR2: SGHRS, YFSETQ. The CDR3 spells CASSALWGSERGYTF. CDR3 in DNA: TGCGCCAGCAGCGCCTTATGGGGGAGCGAACGGGGCTACACCTTC.

The rearrangement links TRBV7-8 to TRBJ2-4; the match to TRBD2 covers 14 bases. The CDR3 length is 18 residues. The germline V gene has CDR1 SGHVS and CDR2 FQNEAQ. V trimming: 5 bases; J trimming: 2 bases; junction bases outside the gene matches: 8. Written as DNA, the CDR3 is TGTGCCAGCAGCCCGCGACTAGCGGGGGGGACGACCAAAAACATTCAGTACTTC. Translating it yields CASSPRLAGGTTKNIQYF.

The chain uses TRBV11-2 and TRBJ1-1; D uncertain. The V end lost 1 base, the J end lost 11 bases, and 14 bases lay between the germline ends. There are 13 residues in the CDR3. The germline CDR1 and CDR2 sequences are SGHAT and FQNNGV. This chain's CDR3 is CASSLGKMTEAFF. The DNA for the CDR3 is TGTGCCAGCAGCTTAGGCAAGATGACGGAGGCTTTCTTT.

This clone appeared once. V usage is TRBV6-2 or TRBV6-3 and J usage is TRBJ2-7; D is uncertain. Germline values: CDR1 MNHEY, CDR2 SVGEGT. V lost 0 bases, J lost 5 bases, and 14 bases lay in between. The CDR3 has 15 residues. Written as DNA, the CDR3 is TGTGCCAGCAGTTACTCAGCAGCCTCTGAGGACGAGCAGTACTTC. As protein: CASSYSAASEDEQYF.

This clone appeared a single time. The J gene is TRBJ1-4, the V gene TRBV4-3; perhaps TRBD1 as D (5 bases). Trimming stripped 4 bases from V and 0 bases from J, with 15 bases between. CDR1 is LGHNA and CDR2 is YSLEER in the germline V gene. This CDR3 has 17 amino acids. CDR3 nucleotide sequence: TGCGCCAGCAGCCGAGACAGTCAAGGTGCAACTAATGAAAAACTGTTTTTT. Translating gives CASSRDSQGATNEKLFF.

The rearrangement uses TRBV5-5 and TRBJ1-6, with D unclear. V was clipped by 4 bases and J by 10 bases, with 18 bases between them. Germline assignment: CDR1 SGHKS and CDR2 YYEKEE (reference sequence). The CDR3 has 15 residues. CDR3 coding DNA: TGTGCCAGCAGCCCTCTAGGTTTGGGGTCCTCACCCCTCCACTTT. It translates to CASSPLGLGSSPLHF.

J is TRBJ2-1 and V is TRBV7-9; D not certain. V was pared by 5 bases and J by 7 bases, with 15 bases between. The CDR3 length is 14 residues. CDR1 and CDR2 from the germline V gene are SEHNR and FQNEAQ (reference sequence). CDR3 protein: CASSRILLGNEQFF. DNA for the CDR3: TGTGCCAGCAGCCGGATTCTCCTAGGGAATGAGCAGTTCTTC.

In this sample, this clone turned up once. CDR3 region: CASSFGSANTEAFF. The DNA of the CDR3 is TGTGCCAGCAGCTTTGGGTCGGCAAACACTGAAGCTTTCTTT. The J gene is TRBJ1-1, the V gene TRBV7-2; D gene unclear. Germline V gene sequence: CDR1 SGHTA, CDR2 FQGNSA. Trimming stripped 3 bases from V and 2 bases from J, with 10 bases between. The CDR3 loop spans 14 amino acids. The whole variable domain, remainder taken from reference TRBV7-2 and TRBJ1-1, is GAGVSQSPSNKVTEKGKDVELRCDPISGHTALYWYRQSLGQGLEFLIYFQGNSAPDKSGLPSDRFSAERTGGSVSTLTIQRTQQEDSAVYLCASSFGSANTEAFFGQGTRLTVV.

The chain carries TRBV19 and TRBJ2-7, with a tentative D call TRBD1 (6 bases). This CDR3 has 15 amino acids. Germline CDR1 reads LNHDA; CDR2 reads SQIVND (reference sequence). V lost 1 base, J lost 0 bases, and 10 bases lay in between. The CDR3 nucleotides are TGTGCCAGTAGTATAGGGCAGGGGCTCTCCTACGAGCAGTACTTC. The encoded protein is CASSIGQGLSYEQYF.